This TCR beta chain was documented in a study of blood T cell repertoires in COVID-19. Study overall: Researchers got acute and convalescent COVID-19 samples from the United States, Italy and Spain.

The method was immunoSEQ multiplex PCR; TCRdb's version includes in-frame clones alone and lacks a portion of them. The sample has about 160,000 clones, 90% to 95% seen once; the top ten hold 3.5% to 5%. The CDR3 spans 12 residues. Trimming stripped 3 bases from V and 9 bases from J, with 14 bases between. The germline V gene has CDR1 DFQATT and CDR2 SNEGSKA (reference sequence). Sequenced material: peripheral blood. The chain uses TRBV20-1 and TRBJ1-1; D might be TRBD1 (6 bases). The clonotype originates from a woman aged 45 to 65 with acute or convalescent COVID-19. The CDR3 nucleotides read TGCAGTGCTAGTGATAGCGGGACACAAGCTTTCTTT. This gives the protein CSASDSGTQAFF.